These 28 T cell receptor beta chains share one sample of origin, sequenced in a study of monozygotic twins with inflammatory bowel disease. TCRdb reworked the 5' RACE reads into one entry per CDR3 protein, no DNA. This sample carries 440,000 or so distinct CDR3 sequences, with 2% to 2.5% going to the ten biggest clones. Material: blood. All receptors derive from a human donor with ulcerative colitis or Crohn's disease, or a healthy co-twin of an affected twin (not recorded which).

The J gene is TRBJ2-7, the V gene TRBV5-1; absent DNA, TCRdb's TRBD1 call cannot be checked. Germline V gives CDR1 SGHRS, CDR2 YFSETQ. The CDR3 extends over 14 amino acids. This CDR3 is CASSLGQKSHEQYF.

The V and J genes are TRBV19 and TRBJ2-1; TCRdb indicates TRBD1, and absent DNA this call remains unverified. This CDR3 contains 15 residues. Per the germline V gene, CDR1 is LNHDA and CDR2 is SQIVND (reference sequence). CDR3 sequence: CASNPGGRTYNEQFF.

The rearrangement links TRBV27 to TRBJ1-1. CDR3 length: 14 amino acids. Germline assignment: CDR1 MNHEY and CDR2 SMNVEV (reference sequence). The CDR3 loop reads CASSFHRSVTEAFF.

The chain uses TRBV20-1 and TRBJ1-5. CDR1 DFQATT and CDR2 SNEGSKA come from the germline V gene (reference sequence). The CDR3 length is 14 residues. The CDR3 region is CSGGSRQSNQPQHF.

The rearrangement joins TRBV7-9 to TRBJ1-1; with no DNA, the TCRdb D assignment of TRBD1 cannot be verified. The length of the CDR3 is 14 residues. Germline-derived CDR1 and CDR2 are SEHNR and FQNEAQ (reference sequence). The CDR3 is CASSLARGDTEAFF. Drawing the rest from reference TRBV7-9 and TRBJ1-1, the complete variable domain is DTGVSQNPRHKITKRGQNVTFRCDPISEHNRLYWYRQTLGQGPEFLTYFQNEAQLEKSRLLSDRFSAERPKGSFSTLEIQRTEQGDSAMYLCASSLARGDTEAFFGQGTRLTVV.

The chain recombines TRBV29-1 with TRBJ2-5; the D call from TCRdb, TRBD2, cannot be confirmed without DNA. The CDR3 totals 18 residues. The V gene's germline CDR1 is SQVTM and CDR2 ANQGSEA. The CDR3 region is CSVEARGTSGGRGETQYF.

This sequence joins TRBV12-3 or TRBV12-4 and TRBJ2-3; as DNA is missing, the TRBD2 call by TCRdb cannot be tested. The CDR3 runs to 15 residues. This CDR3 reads CASSSLADGADTQYF.

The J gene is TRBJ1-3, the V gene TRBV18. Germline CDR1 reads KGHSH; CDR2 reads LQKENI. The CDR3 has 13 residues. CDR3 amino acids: CASSSDRGNTIYF. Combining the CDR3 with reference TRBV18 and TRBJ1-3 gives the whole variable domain NAGVMQNPRHLVRRRGQEARLRCSPMKGHSHVYWYRQLPEEGLKFMVYLQKENIIDESGMPKERFSAEFPKEGPSILRIQQVVRGDSAAYFCASSSDRGNTIYFGEGSWLTVV.

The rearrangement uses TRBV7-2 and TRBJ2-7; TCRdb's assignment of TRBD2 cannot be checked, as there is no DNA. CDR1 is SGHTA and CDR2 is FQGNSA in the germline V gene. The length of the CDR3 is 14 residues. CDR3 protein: CASSRGLANYEQYF.

The CDR3 region is CSMTTGSYEQYF. The V call is TRBV20-1, the J call TRBJ2-7; lacking DNA, the TRBD1 call made by TCRdb goes unchecked. The CDR3 length is 12 residues. Germline V CDR1 and CDR2: DFQATT, SNEGSKA (reference sequence).

This chain's CDR3 is CATSRSGRGNEQFF. The rearrangement joins TRBV15 to TRBJ2-1; TCRdb's D call, TRBD2, is unchecked because there is no DNA. Germline CDR1 is LNHNV and CDR2 is YYDKDF (reference sequence). The CDR3 contains 14 residues.

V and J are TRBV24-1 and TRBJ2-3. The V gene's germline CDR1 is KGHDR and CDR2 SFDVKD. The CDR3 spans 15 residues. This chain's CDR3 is CATSDSSTSPDTQYF.

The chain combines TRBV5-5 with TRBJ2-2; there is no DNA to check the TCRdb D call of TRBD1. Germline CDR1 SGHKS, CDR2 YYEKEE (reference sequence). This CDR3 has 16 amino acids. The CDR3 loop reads CASSPQPPENTGELFF.

CDR3 sequence reads: CASSFGGAHNEQFF. This rearrangement joins TRBV7-7 to TRBJ2-1; with no DNA, the TCRdb D assignment of TRBD2 cannot be verified. Germline lookup yields CDR1 SSHAT and CDR2 FNYEAQ (reference sequence). The CDR3 is made up of 14 amino acids.

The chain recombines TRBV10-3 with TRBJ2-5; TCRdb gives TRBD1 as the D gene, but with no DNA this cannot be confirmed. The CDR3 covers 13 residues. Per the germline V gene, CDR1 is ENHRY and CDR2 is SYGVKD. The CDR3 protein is CAISLPGQETQYF.

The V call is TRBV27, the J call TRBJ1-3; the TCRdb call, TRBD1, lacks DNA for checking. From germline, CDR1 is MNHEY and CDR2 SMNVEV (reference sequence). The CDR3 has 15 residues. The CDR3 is CASSLTGASGNTIYF.

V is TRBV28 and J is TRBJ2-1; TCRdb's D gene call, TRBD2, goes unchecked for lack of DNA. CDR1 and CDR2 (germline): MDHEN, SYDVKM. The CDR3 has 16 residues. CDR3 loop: CASSPTPGLADNEQFF.

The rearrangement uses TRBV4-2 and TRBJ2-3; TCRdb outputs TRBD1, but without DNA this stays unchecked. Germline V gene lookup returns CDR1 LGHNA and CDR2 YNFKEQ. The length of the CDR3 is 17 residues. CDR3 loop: CASSQTHYAGERDTQYF.

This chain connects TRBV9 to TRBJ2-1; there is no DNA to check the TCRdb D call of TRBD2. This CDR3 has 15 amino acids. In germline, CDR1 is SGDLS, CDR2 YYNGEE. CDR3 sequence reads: CASSSRTSANNEQFF.

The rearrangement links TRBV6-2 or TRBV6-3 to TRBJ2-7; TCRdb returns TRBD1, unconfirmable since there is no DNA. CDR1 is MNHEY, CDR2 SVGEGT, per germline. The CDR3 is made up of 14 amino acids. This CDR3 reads CASKKEGPTYEQYF.

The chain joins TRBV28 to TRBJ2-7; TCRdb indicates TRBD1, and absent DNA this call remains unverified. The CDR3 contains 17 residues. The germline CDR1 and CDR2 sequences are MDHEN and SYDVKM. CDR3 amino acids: CASRHTRFRDPAYEQYF. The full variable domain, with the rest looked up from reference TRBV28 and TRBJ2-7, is DVKVTQSSRYLVKRTGEKVFLECVQDMDHENMFWYRQDPGLGLRLIYFSYDVKMKEKGDIPEGYSVSREKKERFSLILESASTNQTSMYLCASRHTRFRDPAYEQYFGPGTRLTVT.

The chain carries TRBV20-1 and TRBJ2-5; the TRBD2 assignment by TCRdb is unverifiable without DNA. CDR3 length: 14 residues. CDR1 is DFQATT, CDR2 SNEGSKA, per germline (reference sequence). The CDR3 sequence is CSAYLWGTQETQYF.

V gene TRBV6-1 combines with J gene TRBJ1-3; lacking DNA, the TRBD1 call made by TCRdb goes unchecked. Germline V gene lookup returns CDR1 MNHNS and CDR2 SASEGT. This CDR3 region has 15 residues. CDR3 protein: CASTPVLGGGNTIYF.

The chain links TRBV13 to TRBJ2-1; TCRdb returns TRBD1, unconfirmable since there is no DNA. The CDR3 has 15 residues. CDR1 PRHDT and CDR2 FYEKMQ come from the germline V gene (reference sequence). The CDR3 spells CASSFSWSGQGEQFF.

The CDR3 loop reads CATSREFGETQYF. The J gene is TRBJ2-5, the V gene TRBV15. Germline V lookup: CDR1 LNHNV, CDR2 YYDKDF (reference sequence). This CDR3 has 13 residues.

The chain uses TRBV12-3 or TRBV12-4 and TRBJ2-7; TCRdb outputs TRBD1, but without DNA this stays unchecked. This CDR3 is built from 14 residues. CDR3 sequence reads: CASGEQGISYEQYF.

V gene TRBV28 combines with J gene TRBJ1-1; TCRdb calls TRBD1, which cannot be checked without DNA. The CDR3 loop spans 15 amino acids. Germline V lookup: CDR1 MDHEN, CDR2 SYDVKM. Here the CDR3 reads CASSLRQIGYTEAFF.

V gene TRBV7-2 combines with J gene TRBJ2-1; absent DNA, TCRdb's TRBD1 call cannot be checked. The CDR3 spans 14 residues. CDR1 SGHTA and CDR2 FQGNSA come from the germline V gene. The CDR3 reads CASSRRDRGNEQFF. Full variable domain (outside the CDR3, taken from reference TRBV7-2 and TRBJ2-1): GAGVSQSPSNKVTEKGKDVELRCDPISGHTALYWYRQSLGQGLEFLIYFQGNSAPDKSGLPSDRFSAERTGGSVSTLTIQRTQQEDSAVYLCASSRRDRGNEQFFGPGTRLTVL.